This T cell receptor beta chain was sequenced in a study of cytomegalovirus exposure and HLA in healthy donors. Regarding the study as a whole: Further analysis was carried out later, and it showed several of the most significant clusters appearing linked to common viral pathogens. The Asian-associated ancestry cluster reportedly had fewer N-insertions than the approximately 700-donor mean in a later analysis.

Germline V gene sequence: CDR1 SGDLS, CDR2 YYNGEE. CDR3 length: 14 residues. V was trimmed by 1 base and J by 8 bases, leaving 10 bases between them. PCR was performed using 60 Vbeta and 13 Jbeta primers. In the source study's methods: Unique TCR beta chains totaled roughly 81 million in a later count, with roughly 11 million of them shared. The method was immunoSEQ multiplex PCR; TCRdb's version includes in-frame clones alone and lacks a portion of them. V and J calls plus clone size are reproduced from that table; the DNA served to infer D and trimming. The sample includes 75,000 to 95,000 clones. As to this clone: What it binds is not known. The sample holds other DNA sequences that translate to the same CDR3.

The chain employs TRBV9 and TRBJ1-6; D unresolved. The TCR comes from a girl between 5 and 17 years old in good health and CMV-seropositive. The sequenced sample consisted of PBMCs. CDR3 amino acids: CASSVLIEDSPLHF. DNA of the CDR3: TGTGCCAGCAGCGTACTTATAGAGGATTCACCCCTCCACTTT. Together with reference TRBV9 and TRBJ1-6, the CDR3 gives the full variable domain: DSGVTQTPKHLITATGQRVTLRCSPRSGDLSVYWYQQSLDQGLQFLIQYYNGEERAKGNILERFSAQQFPDLHSELNLSSLELGDSALYFCASSVLIEDSPLHFGNGTRLTVT.